A single sample is the source of the 20 T cell receptor beta chains below, sequenced in a study of a mutant IDH1 vaccine in newly diagnosed glioma. TCRdb's table, derived via immunoSEQ multiplex PCR, lists solely in-frame clones and lacks some. The sample consists of tens of thousands of clones, 83% of them appearing once. Time point: baseline, week 1 (first vaccination visit). Treatment meaning: pre-vaccination baseline after standard-of-care therapy. Here the sequenced sample was PBMCs, taken from a glioma patient treated with radiotherapy, temozolomide or both. These receptors were obtained from a woman in her forties or fifties with glioma.

V is TRBV2 and J is TRBJ1-6; possible D gene TRBD1, 6 bases. There are 13 residues in the CDR3. CDR1 SNHLY and CDR2 FYNNEI come from the germline V gene. The germline V and J ends were trimmed by 6 bases and 3 bases, with 6 bases remaining between them. The CDR3 nucleotides are TGTGCCAGCAGGGACAGCTATAATTCACCCCTCCACTTT. Its translation: CASRDSYNSPLHF. The variable domain in full, completed from reference TRBV2 and TRBJ1-6, reads EPEVTQTPSHQVTQMGQEVILRCVPISNHLYFYWYRQILGQKVEFLVSFYNNEISEKSEIFDDQFSVERPDGSNFTLKIRSTKLEDSAMYFCASRDSYNSPLHFGNGTRLTVT.

V usage is TRBV6-6 and J usage is TRBJ1-3, with 7 bases lining up with TRBD1. The CDR3 extends over 14 amino acids. The trim removed 8 bases at V and 4 bases at J, leaving 8 bases unmatched. In germline, CDR1 is MNHNY, CDR2 SVGAGI (reference sequence). CDR3 bases: TGTGCCAGCCGCACAGGGGTGAGGGGAAACACCATATATTTT. Amino acid sequence: CASRTGVRGNTIYF.

The genes are TRBV7-2 and TRBJ1-1; no firm D call. The CDR3 extends over 15 amino acids. Trimming stripped 5 bases from V and 3 bases from J, with 16 bases between. CDR1 is SGHTA and CDR2 is FQGNSA in the germline V gene. The CDR3 DNA reads as TGTGCCAGCAGCCCTACGATAGGTGCTTACACTGAAGCTTTCTTT. It yields the protein CASSPTIGAYTEAFF.

This sequence joins TRBV10-2 and TRBJ2-7, with 9 bases matching TRBD1. V lost 6 bases to trimming and J lost 4 bases; unmatched junction nucleotides: 1. CDR3 length: 12 amino acids. Germline CDR1 is WSHSY and CDR2 is SAAADI. DNA of the CDR3: TGCGCCAGCAGGACAGGGGGTTACGAGCAGTACTTC. Encoded protein: CASRTGGYEQYF.

This clone was detected only once. The V call is TRBV11-1, the J call TRBJ2-5; D call uncertain. CDR3 length: 11 amino acids. V gave up 3 bases and J gave up 1 base, with 0 bases separating them. Germline V gene data show CDR1 as SGHAT and CDR2 as FQDESV (reference sequence). The CDR3 is CASSFQETQYF. DNA of the CDR3: TGTGCCAGCAGCTTCCAAGAGACCCAGTACTTC.

This clone was recorded only once. The CDR3 sequence: CASSWGTSGGSHETQYF. CDR3 DNA sequence: TGTGCCAGCAGCTGGGGTACTAGCGGGGGGTCCCACGAGACCCAGTACTTC. The J gene is TRBJ2-5, the V gene TRBV11-2; 12 bases fit TRBD2. The length of the CDR3 is 17 residues. V lost 4 bases to trimming and J lost 5 bases; unmatched junction nucleotides: 11. CDR1 and CDR2 from the germline V gene are SGHAT and FQNNGV.

The chain has TRBV10-3 and TRBJ2-2; D perhaps matches TRBD1 (6 bases). The CDR3 totals 15 residues. V lost 7 bases and J 6 bases, leaving 18 bases between the germline ends. Germline-derived CDR1 and CDR2 are ENHRY and SYGVKD. The CDR3: CAITALQGRSGELFF. Here the CDR3 DNA reads TGTGCCATCACAGCCCTACAGGGCCGGTCCGGGGAGCTGTTTTTT.

The rearrangement uses TRBV19 and TRBJ2-5, with D tentatively TRBD1 (6 bases). V dropped 10 bases and J dropped 2 bases, with 14 bases sitting between them. This CDR3 is built from 13 residues. Per the germline V gene, CDR1 is LNHDA and CDR2 is SQIVND (reference sequence). CDR3 in amino acids: CATAQGMQETQYF. For the CDR3, the DNA is TGTGCCACCGCACAGGGTATGCAAGAGACCCAGTACTTC.

This clone counts as medium-sized. The V gene is TRBV2, the J gene TRBJ1-1; D remains unclear. Germline CDR1 and CDR2: SNHLY and FYNNEI. There are 11 residues in the CDR3. The ends were cut back, 4 bases at V and 8 bases at J, with 8 bases in the middle. This CDR3 is CASSGNNEAFF. Written as DNA, the CDR3 is TGTGCCAGCAGTGGGAATAACGAAGCTTTCTTT.

This chain uses TRBV6-5 with TRBJ1-1; D is uncertain. The CDR3 totals 14 residues. Germline V gene lookup returns CDR1 MNHEY and CDR2 SVGAGI. The V end lost 2 bases, the J end lost 1 base, and 8 bases lay between the germline ends. The CDR3 coding sequence is TGTGCCAGCAGTTACGGGCGGAAGAACACTGAAGCTTTCTTT. Amino acids: CASSYGRKNTEAFF.

This clone was found a few times. The chain carries TRBV18 and TRBJ1-2; 9 bases are a match to TRBD1. Germline assignment: CDR1 KGHSH and CDR2 LQKENI. J lost 8 bases, V lost 4 bases, and 11 bases had no gene match. There are 15 residues in the CDR3. The CDR3 nucleotides are TGTGCCAGCTCACAGGGACAGGGCCGAAATGAAGGCTACACCTTC. Its translation: CASSQGQGRNEGYTF. The full variable domain, with the rest looked up from reference TRBV18 and TRBJ1-2, is NAGVMQNPRHLVRRRGQEARLRCSPMKGHSHVYWYRQLPEEGLKFMVYLQKENIIDESGMPKERFSAEFPKEGPSILRIQQVVRGDSAAYFCASSQGQGRNEGYTFGSGTRLTVV.

The gene calls are TRBV19 and TRBJ2-7; D is undetermined. The V gene's germline CDR1 is LNHDA and CDR2 SQIVND (reference sequence). The ends were cut back, 4 bases at V and 7 bases at J, with 11 bases in the middle. CDR3 length equals 12 residues. The CDR3 region is CASSSGYGEQYF. Here the CDR3 DNA reads TGTGCCAGTAGTAGCGGTTATGGGGAGCAGTACTTC.

The chain combines TRBV9 with TRBJ2-2; a possible D gene is TRBD1 (5 bases). The length of the CDR3 is 12 residues. Germline V CDR1 and CDR2: SGDLS, YYNGEE. V was cut by 3 bases and J by 6 bases, with 6 bases left in between. The CDR3, as DNA: TGTGCCAGCAGCGAGGGGTCCGGGGAGCTGTTTTTT. This gives the protein CASSEGSGELFF.

The V call is TRBV4-1, the J call TRBJ1-1; possible D gene TRBD1, 5 bases. Germline V gene lookup returns CDR1 MGHRA and CDR2 YSYEKL. V lost 0 bases, J lost 3 bases, and 14 bases lay in between. The CDR3 has 16 amino acids. The CDR3 reads CASSQDIWEGYTEAFF. For the CDR3, the DNA is TGCGCCAGCAGCCAAGACATCTGGGAGGGGTACACTGAAGCTTTCTTT.

This clone was detected only once. The chain has TRBV30 and TRBJ2-1; 7 bases are shared with TRBD1. This CDR3 is 15 amino acids long. Losses at the gene ends were 0 bases for V and 5 bases for J; bases not matched to a gene: 7. Germline CDR1 GTSNPN, CDR2 SVGIG (reference sequence). CDR3 bases: TGTGCCTGGAGTGTAACGGGACAGAGGCACAATGAGCAGTTCTTC. Translating gives CAWSVTGQRHNEQFF.

The J gene is TRBJ2-7, the V gene TRBV19, with 8 nucleotides matching TRBD1. The CDR3 extends over 14 amino acids. Germline CDR1 LNHDA, CDR2 SQIVND (reference sequence). V gave up 3 bases and J gave up 3 bases; unmatched junction bases: 4. The CDR3 DNA reads TGTGCCAGTAGTATCCGACAGGGGATCTACGAGCAGTACTTC. As protein: CASSIRQGIYEQYF.

V is TRBV10-3 and J is TRBJ1-2; TRBD1 aligns across 8 bases. With 10 bases clipped from V and 0 bases from J, the junction kept 10 bases outside the gene matches. The CDR3 length is 15 residues. From germline, CDR1 is ENHRY and CDR2 SYGVKD. The CDR3 loop is CANSPDRASNYGYTF. DNA for the CDR3: TGTGCCAACTCCCCGGACAGGGCCTCTAACTATGGCTACACCTTC.

This clone appeared a single time. The J gene is TRBJ1-2, the V gene TRBV14; D is possibly TRBD1 (5 bases). The V and J ends lost 5 bases and 1 base respectively, with 11 bases between them. This CDR3 contains 14 residues. The germline gives CDR1 SGHDN, CDR2 FVKESK. CDR3 amino acids: CASSSRGDNYGYTF. CDR3 bases: TGTGCCAGCAGCTCGAGGGGCGATAACTATGGCTACACCTTC.

The CDR3: CAAALAGGSADTQYF. Here the CDR3 DNA reads TGCGCCGCCGCCCTAGCGGGGGGGTCCGCAGATACGCAGTATTTT. The V gene is TRBV10-2, the J gene TRBJ2-3, with TRBD2 matching 12 bases. This CDR3 has 15 residues. Germline V gene data show CDR1 as WSHSY and CDR2 as SAAADI. V was pared by 11 bases and J by 4 bases, with 10 bases of the junction left unmatched.

The chain is built from TRBV2 and TRBJ1-5; D is possibly TRBD1 (6 bases). Trimming cost V 10 bases and J 4 bases, with 20 bases left between them. CDR3 size: 15 residues. Germline assignment: CDR1 SNHLY and CDR2 FYNNEI. The CDR3 bases are TGTGCCACTGGCGGGTTTTTAGGGGGGAATCAGCCCCAGCATTTT. This codes for CATGGFLGGNQPQHF.